The sequence of this T cell receptor (beta chain) was determined in a study of blood T cell repertoires in COVID-19. Sequencing was performed with immunoSEQ multiplex PCR; in TCRdb, only in-frame clones are kept and a portion is missing. The table lists under 65,000 clones, more than 75% of them singletons. The J segment lost 6 bases and the V segment lost 2 bases, leaving 5 bases of the junction unmatched. The CDR3 has 14 amino acids. Germline CDR1 reads MNHNS; CDR2 reads SASEGT. Sequenced input: peripheral blood. This sequence was found in a woman in her sixties with COVID-19, enrolled during active disease. The rearrangement uses TRBV6-1 and TRBJ2-7; 9 positions agree with TRBD2. The CDR3 sequence is CASSEWLAGSEQYF. The DNA of the CDR3 is TGTGCCAGCAGTGAATGGCTAGCGGGAAGCGAGCAGTACTTC.